These T cell receptor beta chains were read from a single sample in a study of early T cells in non-severe SARS-CoV-2 infection. Via MiXCR, TCRdb re-called the 5' RACE reads, giving one row per CDR3 protein. The table includes 65,000 to 95,000 distinct CDR3 sequences, about 15% detected once. The specimen was whole blood. These TCRs come from an adult who was a healthcare worker with PCR-confirmed SARS-CoV-2 infection or an uninfected control (not recorded which). CDR3s include the opening cysteine and the closing phenylalanine or tryptophan. A D gene is named only where the DNA matches it firmly. Some rows mark clone size as missing; the rest say once, few, many or name a class of expanded clone.

J gene	clone size	CDR3 length	D gene	V gene	CDR3 protein	CDR3 DNA
TRBJ2-7	NA	15	TRBD1	TRBV20-1	CSVRRGGTGAYEQYF	TGCAGTGTTAGGAGGGGAGGGACAGGGGCCTACGAGCAGTACTTC
TRBJ1-2	NA	12	NA	TRBV18	CASSDGNYGYTF	TGTGCCAGCTCAGACGGTAACTATGGCTACACCTTC
TRBJ2-1	many	21	TRBD2	TRBV6-5	CASSYSRTSGRGGFSYNEQFF	TGTGCCAGCAGTTACTCGAGAACTAGCGGGAGAGGGGGGTTCTCCTACAATGAGCAGTTCTTC
TRBJ1-2	few	15	TRBD1	TRBV28	CASSFQGGSVYGYTF	TGTGCCAGCAGTTTTCAGGGGGGCTCGGTCTATGGCTACACCTTC
TRBJ2-7	NA	15	TRBD1	TRBV28	CASSLYGTGAYEQYF	TGTGCCAGCAGTTTATACGGGACAGGGGCCTACGAGCAGTACTTC
TRBJ1-3	few	15	NA	TRBV6-5	CASSITGSAGNTIYF	TGTGCCAGCAGTATAACAGGGAGTGCTGGAAACACCATATATTTT
TRBJ2-5	NA	13	TRBD2	TRBV5-6	CASSLVASGGADF	TGTGCCAGCAGCTTGGTGGCTAGCGGGGGGGCCGACTTC
TRBJ2-7	few	15	NA	TRBV10-3	CAISESGRVTYEQYF	TGTGCCATCAGTGAGTCCGGCAGGGTCACCTACGAGCAGTACTTC
TRBJ2-7	NA	18	TRBD1	TRBV13	CASSLGTGLSTPAVEQYF	TGTGCCAGCAGCTTAGGGACAGGGCTTTCAACCCCCGCGGTGGAGCAGTACTTC
TRBJ2-1	few	14	NA	TRBV5-1	CASRHWPAEGFMFF	TGCGCCAGCCGTCACTGGCCAGCGGAGGGGTTTATGTTCTTC
TRBJ2-7	NA	11	NA	TRBV6-1	CASSEFPVQYF	TGTGCCAGCAGTGAGTTTCCGGTCCAGTACTTC
TRBJ2-6	few	14	NA	TRBV20-1	CSASQYSGANVLTF	TGCAGTGCTAGTCAGTACTCTGGGGCCAACGTCCTGACTTTC
TRBJ1-1	NA	16	NA	TRBV6-1	CASTTWADRHNTEAFF	TGTGCCAGCACAACCTGGGCCGATCGACATAACACTGAAGCTTTCTTT
TRBJ1-2	NA	14	NA	TRBV11-2	CASSLGTLGNGYTF	TGTGCCAGCAGCTTAGGGACCCTGGGCAATGGCTACACCTTC
TRBJ1-5	NA	14	TRBD1	TRBV6-5	CASSNGQGRQPQHF	TGTGCCAGCAGCAACGGACAGGGACGCCAGCCCCAGCATTTT
TRBJ2-5	few	15	NA	TRBV20-1	CSCRDTGRPQETQYF	TGCAGTTGCCGGGACACTGGGAGACCACAAGAGACCCAGTACTTC
TRBJ2-7	few	14	NA	TRBV30	CAWSVGRGFYEQYF	TGTGCCTGGAGTGTAGGGAGAGGGTTCTACGAGCAGTACTTC
TRBJ1-6	NA	14	NA	TRBV25-1	CASSEWGENSPLHF	TGTGCCAGCAGTGAATGGGGAGAGAATTCACCCCTCCACTTT
TRBJ2-3	many	15	NA	TRBV7-3	CASSLNSFRTDTQYF	TGTGCCAGCAGCTTAAATAGCTTCCGCACAGATACGCAGTATTTT
TRBJ2-2	many	16	TRBD2	TRBV11-2	CASSLQEPGLSGELFF	TGTGCCAGCAGCCTTCAGGAGCCGGGACTAAGCGGGGAGCTGTTTTTT
TRBJ2-5	few	15	NA	TRBV6-1	CASIFDRDTGETQYF	TGTGCCAGCATATTCGACCGGGACACGGGGGAGACCCAGTACTTC
TRBJ1-1	many	15	NA	TRBV3-1	CASSQPNGGHSEAFF	TGTGCCAGCAGCCAACCCAACGGGGGGCATTCTGAAGCTTTCTTT
TRBJ2-1	NA	14	NA	TRBV6-1	CASTGWSSYNEQFF	TGTGCCAGCACCGGTTGGAGCTCCTACAATGAGCAGTTCTTC